The sequence of this T cell receptor beta chain was determined in a study of blood T cell repertoires in COVID-19. This clone was picked up one time. Under the authors' procedure: The assay estimated nucleated cells by amplifying reference gene primers. Sequencing used immunoSEQ multiplex PCR; TCRdb keeps in-frame clones, though not all of them. D and trimming were read from the DNA, whereas the V and J calls and clone size are those reported in that table. The sample has 350,000 to 550,000 clones; approximately 90% are singletons. In terms of age and location, participants ranged from roughly 18 to 89 years and lived in around 22 US areas. The study assigned cohorts using participant-reported clinical history. V shed 5 bases, J shed 5 bases, and the junction held 9 bases outside the gene matches. This CDR3 is 15 amino acids long. Germline CDR1 and CDR2: SNHLY and FYNNEI.

Sequencing was done on a sample of PBMCs or T cells enriched from blood (not recorded which). This receptor was taken from a woman in her late teens or twenties with acute COVID-19. The chain combines TRBV2 with TRBJ2-7, with 10 bases aligning to TRBD1. This CDR3 reads CASSPHDRGLDEQYF. The CDR3 region has the DNA TGTGCCAGCAGTCCTCACGACAGGGGGCTAGACGAGCAGTACTTC.